Described below is a single TCR beta chain sequence and its context. The antigen is undetermined. Sequence at one end of the junction differs from germline and may be a read error. The data derive from a study of response to subunit inactivated influenza vaccine. Study outcomes and limitations: Each seasonal flu vaccination may recruit only limited new T cells, authors suggested.

This CDR3 contains 17 residues. Germline CDR1 and CDR2: SGHAT and FQNNGV. In TCRdb, the RT-PCR reads were re-called with MiXCR into one record per CDR3 protein. Of roughly 520,000 distinct CDR3 sequences listed, roughly 25% are singletons. Sample: CD4+ T cells sorted from PBMCs, taken roughly 5 days after vaccination. The clonotype originates from a man aged 45-65 years who received an inactivated influenza vaccine. The chain uses TRBV11-2 and TRBJ2-7; 9 bases agree with TRBD1. The DNA for the CDR3 is TGTGCCAGCAGCCTAGACGGGACAGGGACTCGCTCCTACGAGCAGTACTTC. This encodes CASSLDGTGTRSYEQYF.